Sequencing of this TCR beta chain was carried out in a study of regulatory T cells in long-lasting Graves disease. Noted time point: newly diagnosed GD, antithyroid drugs for less than 3 months. The TCR library was made from RNA extracted from PBMCs. CDR3 size: 18 residues. Trimming stripped 3 bases from V and 8 bases from J, with 26 bases between. Sequencing libraries for TCR beta were prepared with iRepertoire HTBI primers and Arm-PCR of CDR3 regions. TCRdb independently ran MiXCR on the multiplex PCR reads; one entry per CDR3 protein. Of about 430,000 distinct CDR3 sequences in the sample, approximately 15% are singletons; the top ten hold around 7.6%. Study-wide results and caveats: Patients with persistent Graves' had lower TCR diversity than newly diagnosed patients.

This clonotype was counted at least ten times. Its antigen is currently unknown. The same sample was also used in a study of T cells in Graves' hyperthyroidism and ophthalmopathy. Turning to that study: Absent ophthalmopathy progression within 18 months defined stable Graves' hyperthyroidism.

The input for sequencing was peripheral blood mononuclear cells (PBMCs), taken at new diagnosis, from a patient treated with antithyroid drugs. The rearrangement joins TRBV12-3 or TRBV12-4 to TRBJ2-1, with a possible D match to TRBD2 (7 bases). The receptor's source is a woman between 40 and 50 years old with Graves disease. Here the CDR3 reads CASSLRGGKWERLHEQFF. The CDR3, as DNA: TGTGCCAGCAGTTTGAGGGGGGGCAAGTGGGAGAGGTTACATGAGCAGTTCTTC.